A single T cell receptor beta chain is shown here with its context. Germline V gives CDR1 SGHDT, CDR2 YYEEEE. The CDR3 contains 15 residues. The V gene lost 3 bases and the J gene lost 8 bases, with 20 bases spanning the gap. This entry belongs to a study of blood T cell repertoires in COVID-19. Source study methods: Amplification with reference gene primers provided the estimates of nucleated cell counts. The data were produced by immunoSEQ multiplex PCR, yet TCRdb's version contains in-frame clones alone and is incomplete. For V, J and clone size, that table is used; D and trimming come from the DNA. This table holds some 260,000 clones, roughly 88% found once.

Material for sequencing was peripheral blood. The clonotype comes from an elderly man with acute or convalescent COVID-19. The chain employs TRBV5-6 and TRBJ1-2; the D is unclear. The CDR3 loop is CASSSLRHGGGGYTF. Written as DNA, the CDR3 is TGTGCCAGCAGCTCCCTTCGACACGGAGGAGGCGGCTACACCTTC.